This T cell receptor (beta chain) is from a study of monozygotic twins with cystic fibrosis. Broader study findings: Clonality was generally low (median about 0.01), higher in the most severe patients.

Some clones are missing from TCRdb's copy, which holds only in-frame ones; the method was immunoSEQ multiplex PCR. This table has about 30,000 clones, 90% appearing once. Points on this clone: Its antigen is unknown.

The CDR3 runs to 15 residues. V was clipped by 4 bases and J by 8 bases; unmatched bases: 15. Germline CDR1 is GTSNPN and CDR2 is SVGIG (reference sequence). The TCR sequence derives from a girl aged 2-10 years with cystic fibrosis. Sequences were obtained from blood. The chain carries TRBV30 and TRBJ1-2; 8 bases match TRBD1. CDR3 residues: CAWMLGFMTGDGYTF. The CDR3 DNA reads as TGTGCCTGGATGCTAGGTTTCATGACAGGGGACGGCTACACCTTC.